There are many counts of the clone carrying this TCR beta chain. The antigen remains unidentified. This sample is part of a study of breast tumors, draining lymph nodes, adjacent tissues. Overall study findings and caveats: Compared with basal-like, luminal-like tumors shared significantly more repertoire with nontumor tissue. Tumor repertoires ranked between lymph nodes and nontumor tissue in diversity, with V and J gene preferences.

TCRdb ran MiXCR on the multiplex PCR reads and lists one entry per CDR3 protein. The sample lists about 21,000 distinct CDR3 sequences; around 33% were seen once. This receptor was taken from a female donor with breast cancer. Some clones in this sample may be carry-over from other donors' samples. Sequenced input: breast tumor tissue.

CDR3 sequence reads: CASSLERGTNEKLFF. Written as DNA, the CDR3 is TGCGCCAGCAGCTTGGAAAGGGGAACTAATGAAAAACTGTTTTTT. The chain carries TRBV5-1 and TRBJ1-4; a possible D gene is TRBD1 (5 bases). V lost 0 bases and J lost 1, with 7 bases in between. This CDR3 is 15 amino acids long. CDR1 and CDR2 (germline): SGHRS, YFSETQ.